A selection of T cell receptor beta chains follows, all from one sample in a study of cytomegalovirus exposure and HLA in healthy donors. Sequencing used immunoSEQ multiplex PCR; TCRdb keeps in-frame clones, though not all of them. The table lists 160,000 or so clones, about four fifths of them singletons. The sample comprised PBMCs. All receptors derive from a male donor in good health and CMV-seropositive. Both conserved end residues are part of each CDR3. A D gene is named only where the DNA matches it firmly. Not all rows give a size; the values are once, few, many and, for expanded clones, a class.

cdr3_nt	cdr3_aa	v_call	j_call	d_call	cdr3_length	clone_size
TGTGCCAGCAGTGCAGGGGCTAGCAATCAACCCCAGCATTTT	CASSAGASNQPQHF	TRBV6-4	TRBJ1-5	.	14	.
TGTGCCAGCAGGGTGGACAGGGTTCAAAACTATGGCTACACCTTC	CASRVDRVQNYGYTF	TRBV28	TRBJ1-2	TRBD1	15	.
TGTGCCAGCAGCGTAGAACCAGGGGTTTACGAGCAGTACTTC	CASSVEPGVYEQYF	TRBV9	TRBJ2-7	.	14	once
TGTGCCAGCAGCTTAGAACAGTCCACAGATACGCAGTATTTT	CASSLEQSTDTQYF	TRBV7-2	TRBJ2-3	.	14	.
TGTGCCAGCAGCTTGGGACATCAGGACACTGAAGCTTTCTTT	CASSLGHQDTEAFF	TRBV7-2	TRBJ1-1	.	14	.
TGTGCCAGCAGCCCCCGCGGGGGGAGCACAGATACGCAGTATTTT	CASSPRGGSTDTQYF	TRBV11-2	TRBJ2-3	TRBD2	15	few
TGTGCCAGCAGCACAAGACTAGCAGCCTCCTCCTACAATGAGCAGTTCTTC	CASSTRLAASSYNEQFF	TRBV9	TRBJ2-1	TRBD2	17	.
TGTGCCACCAGCGGAAGAGGGGGCGATTCTGTGAACACTGAAGCTTTCTTT	CATSGRGGDSVNTEAFF	TRBV15	TRBJ1-1	TRBD1	17	.
TGTGCCAGCAGTTTATGGCAGGCAGGATATGGCTACACCTTC	CASSLWQAGYGYTF	TRBV27	TRBJ1-2	.	14	.
TGTGCCTGGAGTCAAACAGGGTTGGAGGCTTTCTTT	CAWSQTGLEAFF	TRBV30	TRBJ1-1	.	12	.
TGTGCCAGCAGGACTCAACCAGGGGGCACAGATACGCAGTATTTT	CASRTQPGGTDTQYF	TRBV5-5	TRBJ2-3	.	15	few
TGTGCCAGCAGTTTAGGGGCTAGCGGCTACAATGAGCAGTTCTTC	CASSLGASGYNEQFF	TRBV28	TRBJ2-1	TRBD2	15	.
TGTGCCAGTAGTATAATTGGAGCGGGGGCCACAGATACGCAGTATTTT	CASSIIGAGATDTQYF	TRBV19	TRBJ2-3	TRBD2	16	once
TGTGCCAGCAGTTTTGGTGAGGGTCAGCCCCAGCATTTT	CASSFGEGQPQHF	TRBV27	TRBJ1-5	.	13	.
TGTGCCAGCAAAAGGGAGACTGAAGCTTTCTTT	CASKRETEAFF	TRBV6-5	TRBJ1-1	.	11	.
TGTGCCACCAGCCGGGGGTATAGCAATCAGCCCCAGCATTTT	CATSRGYSNQPQHF	TRBV15	TRBJ1-5	.	14	few
TGTGCCATCAGTGATTGGGAGGTGACGCAAGAGACCCAGTACTTC	CAISDWEVTQETQYF	TRBV10-3	TRBJ2-5	.	15	.
TGTGCCAGCAGGCCCATACAGGGAGACGAGCAGTACTTC	CASRPIQGDEQYF	TRBV6-5	TRBJ2-7	.	13	.
TGTGCCAGTAGTACCCCAAACAGGGCTCCTAACTATGGCTACACCTTC	CASSTPNRAPNYGYTF	TRBV19	TRBJ1-2	.	16	.
TGTGCCAGCAGCCCCCGGCAGGGAGGATCGTTATACGAGCAGTACTTC	CASSPRQGGSLYEQYF	TRBV5-4	TRBJ2-7	.	16	.
TGTGCCATCAGTGAGTCGGCAGGGTTCGAAAAACTGTTTTTT	CAISESAGFEKLFF	TRBV10-3	TRBJ1-4	.	14	.
TGTGCCAGTAGTATAGGTGACAGGTCCGGGGAGCTGTTTTTT	CASSIGDRSGELFF	TRBV19	TRBJ2-2	.	14	once
TGCGCCAGCAGCTTGGACAACCCGAACACCGGGGAGCTGTTTTTT	CASSLDNPNTGELFF	TRBV5-1	TRBJ2-2	.	15	.
TGTGCCAGCAGCGTAGATCACGCAGGGCTCTACGAGCAGTACTTC	CASSVDHAGLYEQYF	TRBV9	TRBJ2-7	.	15	.
TGCGCCAGCAGCCCCGGGACAGGGACGAAGCAGTACTTC	CASSPGTGTKQYF	TRBV5-1	TRBJ2-7	TRBD1	13	.
TGTGCCAGCAGCTTCCCGCGGACAGGGAAGGGGATGAACACTGAAGCTTTCTTT	CASSFPRTGKGMNTEAFF	TRBV7-6	TRBJ1-1	TRBD1	18	.
TGTGCCAGCGAAGGACTAGCGGGAGGTACCTACGAGCAGTACTTC	CASEGLAGGTYEQYF	TRBV28	TRBJ2-7	TRBD2	15	.
TGTGCCAGCAGTGCCAACAACGCCTACGAGCAGTACTTC	CASSANNAYEQYF	TRBV2	TRBJ2-7	.	13	.
TGCGCCAGCAGCTTGGAGCCGAGTAGTGGGACTAGCGGCTACGAGCAGTACTTC	CASSLEPSSGTSGYEQYF	TRBV5-1	TRBJ2-7	TRBD2	18	.
TGTGCCAGCAGCGGGGGACGGACAGGGGGTGGTTCACCCCTCCACTTT	CASSGGRTGGGSPLHF	TRBV5-4	TRBJ1-6	TRBD1	16	once
TGTGCCAGTAGTATAGGAGGGACAGTCAATCAGCCCCAGCATTTT	CASSIGGTVNQPQHF	TRBV19	TRBJ1-5	TRBD1	15	.
TGTGCCAGCAGCTTAGGGGGACGGAACACCGGGGAGCTGTTTTTT	CASSLGGRNTGELFF	TRBV5-4	TRBJ2-2	.	15	.
TGCGCCAGCAGCCGCCCCGATCCGAGCTCCTACAATGAGCAGTTCTTC	CASSRPDPSSYNEQFF	TRBV5-1	TRBJ2-1	.	16	.
TGTGCCAGCTCACCACCCTCGGGGGGCCAGTACAATGAGCAGTTCTTC	CASSPPSGGQYNEQFF	TRBV18	TRBJ2-1	.	16	.
TGCGCCAGCAGTGAGTCGAGCGGCGGGAGCACAGATACGCAGTATTTT	CASSESSGGSTDTQYF	TRBV10-1	TRBJ2-3	.	16	.
TGCGCCAGCAGAGTGGCAGGGGCGTTAGCTAACTATGGCTACACCTTC	CASRVAGALANYGYTF	TRBV5-1	TRBJ1-2	.	16	once
TGTGCCAGCTCACCACCACAGGGGGCAGGTTTAAATGAGCAGTTCTTC	CASSPPQGAGLNEQFF	TRBV18	TRBJ2-1	TRBD1	16	few
TGTGCCATCAGCCCCTCGGACAGAAGGTCAGCTAACTATGGCTACACCTTC	CAISPSDRRSANYGYTF	TRBV10-3	TRBJ1-2	.	17	once
TGTGCCAGCAGTTACGGGCCGGGAACTGAAGCTTTCTTT	CASSYGPGTEAFF	TRBV6-6	TRBJ1-1	.	13	once